This is a list of T cell receptor beta chains from one sample in a study of T cells in Graves' hyperthyroidism and ophthalmopathy. TCRdb re-called the multiplex PCR reads with MiXCR, one entry per CDR3 protein. Here the sample spans approximately 320,000 distinct CDR3 sequences, approximately 17% being singletons. Material: blood. These receptors were taken from a man aged 30 to 45 with Graves' hyperthyroidism. Each CDR3 is given with its conserved first and last residue. D genes are given only for firm matches. Clone sizes are given selectively: once, few, many, or a class where the clone is expanded.

D: -; V: TRBV7-2; J: TRBJ2-3; size: many; DNA: TGTGCCAGCAGCGGGTTGACGGGAGCAGATACGCAGTATTTT; CDR3: CASSGLTGADTQYF
D: -; V: TRBV20-1; J: TRBJ2-7; size: many; DNA: TGCAGTGCTAGTACTCGACTGGGCGGGGAAGTTAACGAGCAGTACTTC; CDR3: CSASTRLGGEVNEQYF
D: -; V: TRBV20-1; J: TRBJ2-4; size: many; DNA: TGCAGTGCTAGGCGGGGCTCGGGCATTCAGTACTTC; CDR3: CSARRGSGIQYF
D: -; V: TRBV30; J: TRBJ1-4; size: -; DNA: TGTGCCTGGGACGCACAGGTGGCCGGTACAACTAATGAAAAACTGTTTTTT; CDR3: CAWDAQVAGTTNEKLFF
D: -; V: TRBV5-5; J: TRBJ2-7; size: many; DNA: TGTGCCAGCAGCCGCAACAGCGGTAGCTACGAGCAGTACTTC; CDR3: CASSRNSGSYEQYF
D: TRBD1; V: TRBV5-5; J: TRBJ1-4; size: -; DNA: TGTGCCAGCAGCTTGGTGGGACAGAATAATGAAAAACTGTTTTTT; CDR3: CASSLVGQNNEKLFF
D: -; V: TRBV7-2; J: TRBJ1-5; size: many; DNA: TGTGCCAGCAGTTTCGCGACTCAGCCCCAGCATTTT; CDR3: CASSFATQPQHF
D: TRBD1; V: TRBV28; J: TRBJ1-1; size: many; DNA: TGTGCCAGCAGACACTCCCCCGGGACAGGGGAAGCTTTCTTT; CDR3: CASRHSPGTGEAFF
D: TRBD1; V: TRBV3-1; J: TRBJ2-7; size: many; DNA: TGTGCCAGCAGCCCCATACAGGGGGTTGTAGACGAGCAGTACTTC; CDR3: CASSPIQGVVDEQYF
D: -; V: TRBV24-1; J: TRBJ2-7; size: few; DNA: TGTGCCACCAGTGATTCCCAGACTGGTGACGAGCAGTACTTC; CDR3: CATSDSQTGDEQYF
D: TRBD1; V: TRBV29-1; J: TRBJ1-2; size: few; DNA: TGCAGCGCTGAGGACAGGAGCTATGGCTACACCTTC; CDR3: CSAEDRSYGYTF
D: -; V: TRBV4-1; J: TRBJ1-2; size: few; DNA: TGCGCCAGCAGCCAAGGGGGTAACCTCTATGGCTACACCTTC; CDR3: CASSQGGNLYGYTF
D: -; V: TRBV27; J: TRBJ1-1; size: few; DNA: TGTGCCAGCAGTTTTTTAGGAGTGGACACTGAAGCTTTCTTT; CDR3: CASSFLGVDTEAFF
D: TRBD1; V: TRBV11-3; J: TRBJ1-3; size: -; DNA: TGTGCCAGCAGCTGGGGGACAGGGGGAAACACCATATATTTT; CDR3: CASSWGTGGNTIYF
D: -; V: TRBV5-1; J: TRBJ2-7; size: -; DNA: TGCGCCAGCAGCTTGGGTGGATCCTTCTACGAGCAGTACTTC; CDR3: CASSLGGSFYEQYF
D: -; V: TRBV6-5; J: TRBJ2-7; size: few; DNA: TGTGCCAGCAGTTACGGGGCGCGGAACGAGCAGTACTTC; CDR3: CASSYGARNEQYF
D: -; V: TRBV28; J: TRBJ2-7; size: -; DNA: TGTGCCAGCAGGCCAGGCCAGGTTACCTACTACGAGCAGTACTTC; CDR3: CASRPGQVTYYEQYF
D: -; V: TRBV12-3/TRBV12-4; J: TRBJ2-2; size: few; DNA: TGTGCCAGCAGTTCCATAGCGGTGTCGAACACCGGGGAGCTGTTTTTT; CDR3: CASSSIAVSNTGELFF
D: -; V: TRBV28; J: TRBJ2-3; size: many; DNA: TGTGCCAGCAGAAGGGAGCGGGCCGGGACGGATACGCAGTATTTT; CDR3: CASRRERAGTDTQYF
D: -; V: TRBV30; J: TRBJ2-1; size: -; DNA: TGTGCCTGGAGTACCGCCGGGCCCCACAATGAGCAGTTCTTC; CDR3: CAWSTAGPHNEQFF
D: TRBD1; V: TRBV5-1; J: TRBJ2-1; size: many; DNA: TGCGCCAGCAGCTTGCAGGGGGCTTTCAATGAGCAGTTCTTC; CDR3: CASSLQGAFNEQFF
D: TRBD1; V: TRBV7-9; J: TRBJ2-3; size: -; DNA: TGTGCCAGCAGCTTGGTTGGGACAGAGACAGATACGCAGTATTTT; CDR3: CASSLVGTETDTQYF